This paragraph covers one T cell receptor beta chain sequence. Only in-frame clones appear in the TCRdb table, and some are missing; sequencing was by immunoSEQ multiplex PCR. The data hold about 38,000 clones, with 90% observed a single time. The sample originates from a study of T cell changes during pregnancy in multiple sclerosis. Trimming cost V 0 bases and J 8 bases, with 13 bases left between them. The CDR3 contains 15 residues. Germline V gives CDR1 MGHRA, CDR2 YSYEKL. This chain connects TRBV4-1 to TRBJ1-4; D perhaps matches TRBD1 (5 bases). The clonotype originates from a female donor with multiple sclerosis, enrolled in a pregnancy study. Source: CD4+ T cells from peripheral blood mononuclear cells, taken in the second trimester of pregnancy. The CDR3 nucleotides read TGCGCCAGCAGCCAAGATCAGGGTGTAGGAGAAAAACTGTTTTTT. Translated, it gives CASSQDQGVGEKLFF.